The entry below describes one TCR beta chain. This specimen comes from a study of control samples from healthy donors and cancer patients. Assay used: immunoSEQ multiplex PCR; TCRdb lists only in-frame clones, some missing. This sample has approximately 170,000 clones, with 85% to 90% found just once. Between the trimmed V and J ends, which lost 1 base and 14 bases, there was a span of 12 bases. This CDR3 spans 12 amino acids. In germline, CDR1 is SGHVS, CDR2 FNYEAQ. The chain has TRBV7-6 and TRBJ1-3; tentatively, D is TRBD1 (5 bases). The sequence came from a woman aged 50 to 65 in good health. Material: blood. In DNA form, the CDR3 reads TGTGCCAGCAGCTTAGAAAGGGGAGTCCTATATTTT. It translates to CASSLERGVLYF.